The next 3 T cell receptor beta chains were all read from a single sample in a study of human T cells and chemical hapten exposure. Described time point: patch test 1, 2 weeks after DPC sensitization. As for treatment: therapeutic diphenylcyclopropenone sensitization with weekly scalp DPC. TCRdb re-called the RACE reads with MiXCR, one entry per CDR3 protein. The sample yields fewer than 400,000 distinct CDR3 sequences, around 7% seen once. Specimen: whole blood, collected in connection with sensitization to the hapten diphenylcyclopropenone (DPC). The receptors shown here come from a woman aged 18-29 years with alopecia areata. Some clones in this sample may be carry-over from other donors' samples.

The chain joins TRBV7-3 to TRBJ2-1; 7 positions agree with TRBD1. The CDR3 spans 14 residues. The V gene's germline CDR1 is SGHTA and CDR2 FQGTGA. Germline trimming cut 5 bases from V and 5 bases from J; bases unmatched to any gene: 6. CDR3 bases: TGTGCCAGCAGCGAGACAGGGAGTAACAATGAGCAGTTCTTC. It is translated as CASSETGSNNEQFF.

The chain couples TRBV9 to TRBJ1-2; D remains unclear. Deletions cut 0 bases from V and 6 bases from J, with 12 bases between. Germline assignment: CDR1 SGDLS and CDR2 YYNGEE. This CDR3 has 14 residues. The CDR3 is CASSVENGPDGYTF. CDR3 DNA sequence: TGTGCCAGCAGCGTAGAGAACGGGCCAGATGGCTACACCTTC.

This clonotype came up many times. The genes are TRBV29-1 and TRBJ2-3; 7 bases agree with TRBD2. CDR3 length equals 14 residues. Per germline, CDR1 SQVTM and CDR2 ANQGSEA. The V and J ends lost 5 bases and 2 bases, in that order; junction bases with no gene match: 7. This CDR3 reads CSVTTGGTTDTQYF. The CDR3 DNA is TGCAGCGTTACGACGGGGGGTACCACAGATACGCAGTATTTT.